This TCR beta chain stems from a study of shared clonotypes between healthy human individuals. Regarding the study as a whole: Generation probabilities were higher for clonotypes shared across all four sorted-subset donors than for unshared ones.

TCRdb's table, derived via immunoSEQ multiplex PCR, lists solely in-frame clones and lacks some. Of 800,000 to 1,200,000 clones listed, roughly 74% are singletons. To note about this clone: Its target is not known.

Caucasian adults living in Nashville, Tennessee, provided all samples. CDR1 is MDHEN and CDR2 is SYDVKM in the germline V gene. J gave up 6 bases and V 4 bases, and 5 bases lay outside the gene matches. The CDR3 has 13 residues. V and J are TRBV28 and TRBJ1-2; the match to TRBD1 covers 7 bases. The clonotype originates from a man aged 18 to 35 in good health. Some clones in this sample may be carry-over from other donors' samples. Sequencing was carried out using memory CD4+ T cells from PBMCs. The subset is: CD45RA-negative fraction. The CDR3 region has the DNA TGTGCCAGCAGTTGGGAGGGGGCGCATGGCTACACCTTC. Translating it yields CASSWEGAHGYTF.